A single sample gave rise to the 14 T cell receptor beta chains below, sequenced in a study of type 1 regulatory T cells. Each CDR3 protein is one row after TCRdb ran MiXCR on the reads. The table lists approximately 3,200 distinct CDR3 sequences, 8.3% of them singletons. Antigens for these TCRs are unknown. Sample: cultured T cells, either the whole culture or a sorted T cell fraction (not recorded which). The source of these receptors is a human donor in good health.

This clonotype is medium-sized by share. The chain has TRBV7-9 and TRBJ1-4; no clear D gene. V lost 5 bases and J 6 bases, leaving 13 bases between the germline ends. This CDR3 has 14 amino acids. Germline V gene data show CDR1 as SEHNR and CDR2 as FQNEAQ (reference sequence). The CDR3 sequence is CASSLRREDEKLFF. As DNA, the CDR3 is TGTGCCAGCAGCCTCCGTAGGGAGGATGAAAAACTGTTTTTT.

By proportion, this clonotype is medium-sized. The chain recombines TRBV7-2 with TRBJ2-2; D gene ambiguous. V was cut by 5 bases and J by 3 bases, with 4 bases left in between. This CDR3 is 12 amino acids long. Germline values: CDR1 SGHTA, CDR2 FQGNSA. The CDR3 spells CASSVDTGELFF. The CDR3 coding sequence is TGTGCCAGCAGCGTTGACACCGGGGAGCTGTTTTTT.

This clonotype counts as large. The chain joins TRBV5-4 to TRBJ2-5, with D maybe TRBD2 (5 bases). The germline V gene has CDR1 SGHNT and CDR2 YYREEE (reference sequence). V was shortened by 1 base and J by 7 bases, with 11 bases between the two germline ends. CDR3 length: 13 amino acids. CDR3 in DNA: TGTGCCAGCAGCTTGAACGGGGTCGGGACCCAGTACTTC. Translated, it gives CASSLNGVGTQYF.

This clonotype is judged large (0.1 to 1%). The V gene is TRBV20-1, the J gene TRBJ2-4, with 12 positions matching TRBD2. CDR1 and CDR2 from the germline V gene are DFQATT and SNEGSKA (reference sequence). The CDR3 consists of 15 residues. V was clipped by 6 bases and J by 2 bases; unmatched bases: 5. The CDR3 DNA reads as TGCAGTGCCGGACTAGCGGGGACACCCAAAAACATTCAGTACTTC. Translating gives CSAGLAGTPKNIQYF.

This chain connects TRBV7-8 to TRBJ2-7; D may correspond to TRBD1 or TRBD2 (5 bases each). CDR1 is SGHVS, CDR2 FQNEAQ, per germline. The V gene lost 1 base and the J gene lost 4 bases, with 14 bases spanning the gap. This CDR3 has 15 residues. The CDR3 bases are TGTGCCAGCAGCTTAGAGGGACGGTCCAGGTACGAGCAGTACTTC. Translated, it gives CASSLEGRSRYEQYF.

This clonotype came up a few times. The chain carries TRBV19 and TRBJ2-3, with D perhaps TRBD1 (5 bases). Germline-derived CDR1 and CDR2 are LNHDA and SQIVND (reference sequence). The CDR3 length is 14 residues. V was trimmed by 5 bases and J by 8 bases, leaving 17 bases between them. The CDR3 DNA is TGTGCCAGTAGTTCCTCGGCCTGGCAGGGTACGCAGTATTTT. Amino acid sequence: CASSSSAWQGTQYF.

By share, this clonotype counts as medium-sized. The chain joins TRBV9 to TRBJ2-7; the D gene is possibly TRBD1 (5 bases). V was trimmed by 4 bases and J by 3 bases, leaving 11 bases between them. This CDR3 has 13 amino acids. CDR1 is SGDLS and CDR2 is YYNGEE in the germline V gene. CDR3: CASSRGPLYEQYF. The CDR3 DNA reads as TGTGCCAGCAGCAGGGGCCCCCTCTACGAGCAGTACTTC.

Relative to its sample, this clonotype is medium-sized (0.01 to 0.1%). The chain recombines TRBV5-1 with TRBJ2-1; 8 bases match TRBD1. With 6 bases clipped from V and 7 bases from J, the junction kept 12 bases outside the gene matches. There are 15 residues in the CDR3. From germline, CDR1 is SGHRS and CDR2 YFSETQ. DNA of the CDR3: TGCGCCAGCACCCCCTCTGGACAGGGCGAAAATGAGCAGTTCTTC. This encodes CASTPSGQGENEQFF.

This clonotype qualifies as medium-sized. The V and J genes are TRBV28 and TRBJ2-2; D unclear. The CDR3 covers 10 residues. In germline, CDR1 is MDHEN, CDR2 SYDVKM. The ends were cut back, 5 bases at V and 5 bases at J, with 0 bases in the middle. The DNA for the CDR3 is TGTGCCAGCAGTACCGGGGAGCTGTTTTTT. Translating gives CASSTGELFF.

By share, this clonotype ranks as medium-sized. The chain links TRBV19 to TRBJ2-1, with D possibly being TRBD2 (6 bases). Trimming pared 1 base from V and 5 bases from J, leaving 12 bases between. Germline V gene lookup returns CDR1 LNHDA and CDR2 SQIVND (reference sequence). This CDR3 has 15 amino acids. This chain's CDR3 is CASSIARDRDNEQFF. For the CDR3, the DNA is TGTGCCAGTAGTATAGCGCGGGATAGAGACAATGAGCAGTTCTTC.

This clonotype is categorized as medium-sized. V is TRBV7-9 and J is TRBJ2-7; TRBD1 agrees at 12 bases. The length of the CDR3 is 15 residues. The junction had 7 bases not matched to a gene; V was cut back by 4 bases and J by 6 bases. The germline V gene has CDR1 SEHNR and CDR2 FQNEAQ (reference sequence). The CDR3 DNA reads TGTGCCAGCAGCTCAACCGGGACAGGGGGCCCCGAGCAGTACTTC. Protein: CASSSTGTGGPEQYF.

By share, this clonotype counts as medium-sized. The chain links TRBV5-1 to TRBJ2-3; D may be TRBD2 (6 bases). CDR1 SGHRS and CDR2 YFSETQ come from the germline V gene. V gave up 0 bases and J gave up 0 bases, with 11 bases separating them. This CDR3 region has 16 residues. As DNA, the CDR3 is TGCGCCAGCAGCTTGGTTCGGGGGACTAGCACAGATACGCAGTATTTT. The encoded protein is CASSLVRGTSTDTQYF. Supplemented by reference TRBV5-1 and TRBJ2-3, the full variable domain reads KAGVTQTPRYLIKTRGQQVTLSCSPISGHRSVSWYQQTPGQGLQFLFEYFSETQRNKGNFPGRFSGRQFSNSRSEMNVSTLELGDSALYLCASSLVRGTSTDTQYFGPGTRLTVL.

In this sample, this clonotype is medium-sized. One end of the junction fails to match germline, which may point to a read error. V and J are TRBV24-1 and TRBJ2-3, with TRBD1 identical over 8 bases. Germline V gene lookup returns CDR1 KGHDR and CDR2 SFDVKD. This CDR3 comprises 16 residues. The CDR3 is CATSDSGTGIVDTQYF. In nucleotides, the CDR3 is TGTGCCACCAGCGATTCCGGGACAGGAATTGTCGATACGCAGTATTTT.

In its sample, this clonotype is medium-sized. J is TRBJ2-3 and V is TRBV6-1, with 11 bases lining up with TRBD2. Germline V lookup: CDR1 MNHNS, CDR2 SASEGT. The CDR3 consists of 17 residues. The V and J ends lost 1 base and 1 base, in that order; junction bases with no gene match: 4. CDR3 sequence reads: CASSEVAGGPGTDTQYF. The CDR3 nucleotides are TGTGCCAGCAGTGAAGTAGCGGGAGGGCCGGGCACAGATACGCAGTATTTT.